This paragraph reports one TCR beta chain. Its antigen is unidentified. The CDR3 sequence is 13 residues long. The germline V gene has CDR1 MNHNS and CDR2 SASEGT. The germline V and J ends were trimmed by 6 bases and 0 bases, with 8 bases remaining between them. It was with 60 Vbeta and 13 Jbeta primers that the PCR ran. Under the authors' procedure: The authors later counted some 76 million unique TCR beta chains, 9 million to 12 million of them shared. Assay used: immunoSEQ multiplex PCR; TCRdb lists only in-frame clones, some missing. V, J and clone size were drawn from that table, and D and trimming were deduced from the DNA. The sample has around 170,000 clones, 65% to 80% seen once. This sample stems from a study of cytomegalovirus exposure and HLA in healthy donors. Study-wide context: In a previous analysis, nearly 120 million unique TCR beta sequences were found from about 179 million T cells. Findings and caveats of the study: In vitro checks showed that a few CMV-associated chains really do target CMV antigens. A classifier reportedly called cytomegalovirus status with high sensitivity and specificity.

Source material: PBMCs. The clonotype originates from a middle-aged woman in good health and CMV-seropositive. The rearrangement uses TRBV6-1 and TRBJ1-1; weak D call: TRBD1 (6 bases). This chain's CDR3 is CASSRDMNTEAFF. DNA of the CDR3: TGTGCCAGCAGCAGGGACATGAACACTGAAGCTTTCTTT.